The 26 T cell receptor beta chains presented below share a single source sample, sequenced in a study of identical twins. TCRdb re-called the 5' RACE reads with MiXCR, one entry per CDR3 protein. The sample includes some 250,000 distinct CDR3 sequences, 6.5% of them seen just once. These data also featured in a second study, about T cells expressing NK-cell markers.

Sequencing was performed on CD8+ T cells sorted from blood. These receptor sequences come from a woman under 30 in good health.

The rearrangement links TRBV11-2 to TRBJ2-2, with 10 bases fitting TRBD2. Trimming at V came to 8 bases and at J to 4 bases, leaving 7 bases not matched to a gene. This CDR3 has 15 amino acids. Germline CDR1 is SGHAT and CDR2 is FQNNGV. CDR3 DNA: TGTGCCAGCGGCCAAACTAGCGGGGCCACCGGGGAGCTGTTTTTT. This translates into CASGQTSGATGELFF.

This clonotype was counted at least ten times. This chain uses TRBV7-8 with TRBJ2-1; 10 nucleotides line up with TRBD1. The germline V gene encodes CDR1 SGHVS and CDR2 FQNEAQ. This CDR3 comprises 18 residues. Germline trimming cut 5 bases from V and 4 bases from J; bases unmatched to any gene: 14. This CDR3 reads CASSGPGQGILDYNEQFF. The CDR3 DNA is TGTGCCAGCAGCGGCCCGGGACAGGGGATTCTTGATTACAATGAGCAGTTCTTC. The full variable domain, rest sourced from reference TRBV7-8 and TRBJ2-1, is GAGVSQSPRYKVAKRGQDVALRCDPISGHVSLFWYQQALGQGPEFLTYFQNEAQLDKSGLPSDRFFAERPEGSVSTLKIQRTQQEDSAVYLCASSGPGQGILDYNEQFFGPGTRLTVL.

The chain recombines TRBV7-9 with TRBJ2-7, with TRBD2 identical over 12 bases. Trimming at V came to 7 bases and at J to 5 bases, leaving 9 bases not matched to a gene. The CDR3 totals 15 residues. Germline assignment: CDR1 SEHNR and CDR2 FQNEAQ (reference sequence). The CDR3 is CASTLETSGSHEQYF. CDR3 sequence (DNA): TGTGCCAGCACCCTTGAGACTAGCGGGAGCCACGAGCAGTACTTC.

This clonotype was seen a handful of times. The chain joins TRBV7-9 to TRBJ1-5; TRBD1 might be the D (6 bases). V was trimmed by 1 base and J by 9 bases, leaving 19 bases between them. The CDR3 is made up of 16 amino acids. The V gene's germline CDR1 is SEHNR and CDR2 FQNEAQ (reference sequence). The chain's CDR3 is CASSLVLGRGTGPQHF. CDR3 bases: TGTGCCAGCAGCTTAGTGCTGGGCAGGGGTACGGGGCCCCAGCATTTT.

This clonotype was found a few times. The chain carries TRBV6-2 or TRBV6-3 and TRBJ2-2; 10 bases match TRBD2. This CDR3 spans 14 amino acids. The V segment lost 8 bases and the J segment 5 bases; nucleotides outside the gene matches: 5. Looked up from germline, CDR1 is MNHEY and CDR2 is SVGEGT. For the CDR3, the DNA is TGTGCCAGCTTCGGAGCGGGAGGGACCGGGGAGCTGTTTTTT. It is translated as CASFGAGGTGELFF.

This clonotype was observed at least ten times. J is TRBJ1-3 and V is TRBV10-3; tentatively, D is TRBD1 (5 bases). Germline values: CDR1 ENHRY, CDR2 SYGVKD. The CDR3 extends over 16 amino acids. V was trimmed by 3 bases and J by 0 bases, leaving 12 bases between them. Written as DNA, the CDR3 is TGTGCCATCAGTGATCGAGGGGACCGCTCTGGAAACACCATATATTTT. Protein: CAISDRGDRSGNTIYF.

This clonotype was detected many times. V and J are TRBV10-3 and TRBJ1-1; D not certain. This CDR3 has 15 residues. V lost 5 bases to trimming and J lost 6 bases, with 19 bases between them. Germline-derived CDR1 and CDR2 are ENHRY and SYGVKD. The CDR3 nucleotides are TGTGCCATCAGTCCAGCATTACGGGAGATGTCTGAAGCTTTCTTT. This translates into CAISPALREMSEAFF.

This clonotype occurred many times. V gene TRBV7-9 combines with J gene TRBJ2-1; D is undetermined. V was trimmed by 3 bases and J by 9 bases, leaving 9 bases between them. Germline CDR1 and CDR2: SEHNR and FQNEAQ (reference sequence). The CDR3 has 12 residues. In nucleotides, the CDR3 is TGTGCCAGCAGCTTCGGAGCTGGTGAGCAGTTCTTC. Translating gives CASSFGAGEQFF.

This clonotype was counted at least ten times. The chain combines TRBV7-9 with TRBJ2-7; D assignment may be TRBD1 or TRBD2 (6 bases each). Germline CDR1 SEHNR, CDR2 FQNEAQ (reference sequence). The ends were cut back, 1 base at V and 2 bases at J, with 15 bases in the middle. The CDR3 consists of 16 residues. As DNA, the CDR3 is TGTGCCAGCAGCTTAGTGGCTGGAGGGGACACCTACGAGCAGTACTTC. Translated: CASSLVAGGDTYEQYF.

The chain uses TRBV4-1 and TRBJ2-3; 11 positions match TRBD2. The V segment lost 3 bases and the J segment 2 bases; nucleotides outside the gene matches: 4. The germline CDR1 and CDR2 sequences are MGHRA and YSYEKL. This CDR3 contains 16 residues. The CDR3 nucleotides read TGCGCCAGCAGCCATGATAGCGGGGGGGTCACAGATACGCAGTATTTT. Amino acids: CASSHDSGGVTDTQYF.

This clonotype was found many times. V is TRBV20-1 and J is TRBJ2-3; 11 bases line up with TRBD2. V lost 3 bases and J lost 4; bases outside the gene matches: 6. The CDR3 loop spans 15 amino acids. Germline V CDR1 and CDR2: DFQATT, SNEGSKA (reference sequence). The CDR3 is CSASGLAGGSDTQYF. CDR3 sequence (DNA): TGCAGTGCTAGCGGCCTAGCGGGGGGATCAGATACGCAGTATTTT.

This clonotype was seen repeatedly, ten times or more. The J gene is TRBJ2-2, the V gene TRBV6-5; TRBD2 might be the D (5 bases). The CDR3 runs to 15 residues. Germline V gene data show CDR1 as MNHEY and CDR2 as SVGAGI. V lost 2 bases and J 4 bases, leaving 11 bases between the germline ends. CDR3 nucleotides: TGTGCCAGCAGTTACGGGAGAACCTCCACCGGGGAGCTGTTTTTT. Translated: CASSYGRTSTGELFF.

This clonotype was observed many times. The rearrangement joins TRBV3-1 to TRBJ2-7; the D gene is possibly TRBD2 (7 bases). The V end was cut by 3 bases, the J end by 0 bases, with 12 bases between. The CDR3 extends over 15 amino acids. The V gene's germline CDR1 is LGHDT and CDR2 YNNKEL (reference sequence). CDR3 sequence reads: CASSHPGGDSYEQYF. DNA of the CDR3: TGTGCCAGCAGCCACCCGGGGGGCGACTCCTACGAGCAGTACTTC.

This clonotype was seen more than once but under ten times. J is TRBJ1-1 and V is TRBV4-3; the D gene is possibly TRBD1 (5 bases). The CDR3 is 13 amino acids. V lost 3 bases and J lost 3, with 8 bases in between. Germline V gene data show CDR1 as LGHNA and CDR2 as YSLEER. The CDR3 nucleotides read TGCGCCAGCAGCCAGGGGGGACACACTGAAGCTTTCTTT. Its translation: CASSQGGHTEAFF.

V and J are TRBV11-3 and TRBJ2-2; perhaps TRBD1 as D (6 bases). The CDR3 runs 16 residues. Trimming removed 1 base at V and 1 base at J, with 10 bases between. CDR1 SGHNT and CDR2 YENEEA come from the germline V gene. CDR3 sequence reads: CASSLGSRGNTGELFF. The CDR3 nucleotides are TGTGCCAGCAGCTTAGGAAGCAGGGGGAACACCGGGGAGCTGTTTTTT.

This clonotype was counted a few times. The chain is built from TRBV6-5 and TRBJ2-1; 9 nucleotides match TRBD2. This CDR3 is 15 amino acids long. Per the germline V gene, CDR1 is MNHEY and CDR2 is SVGAGI. The V segment lost 2 bases and the J segment 9 bases; nucleotides outside the gene matches: 8. The chain's CDR3 is CASSYDSGRVGEQFF. As DNA, the CDR3 is TGTGCCAGCAGTTACGATAGCGGGAGAGTGGGTGAGCAGTTCTTC.

The table lists this clonotype with a few counts. The chain combines TRBV3-1 with TRBJ2-2, with D hard to call. The CDR3 runs to 17 residues. CDR1 and CDR2 from the germline V gene are LGHDT and YNNKEL (reference sequence). The germline V and J ends were trimmed by 0 bases and 5 bases, with 16 bases remaining between them. CDR3 residues: CASSQDSWRIGTGELFF. CDR3 DNA sequence: TGTGCCAGCAGCCAAGATTCTTGGAGAATTGGGACCGGGGAGCTGTTTTTT.

This clonotype was detected ten times or more. The chain recombines TRBV5-1 with TRBJ2-5, with TRBD1 matching over 7 bases. Trimming removed 4 bases from V and 4 bases from J; junction bases left unmatched: 16. There are 17 residues in the CDR3. The germline V gene has CDR1 SGHRS and CDR2 YFSETQ. DNA for the CDR3: TGCGCCAGCAGCGACGCCGGGACAGAAGGCTATTCAGAGACCCAGTACTTC. Amino acids: CASSDAGTEGYSETQYF.

This clonotype was found a few times. This chain uses TRBV5-1 with TRBJ2-7; D gene unclear. The CDR3 length is 13 residues. Germline values: CDR1 SGHRS, CDR2 YFSETQ. Trimming shortened V by 4 bases and J by 6 bases, and 14 bases separated the two germline ends. DNA of the CDR3: TGCGCCAGCAGCCTAGGCCAGGTGTTCGAGCAGTACTTC. This sequence encodes CASSLGQVFEQYF.

The genes are TRBV30 and TRBJ1-2; D call uncertain. The V and J ends lost 1 base and 4 bases respectively, with 7 bases between them. CDR1 and CDR2 from the germline V gene are GTSNPN and SVGIG (reference sequence). The CDR3 has 12 amino acids. The CDR3 loop reads CAWSAEFYGYTF. CDR3 coding DNA: TGTGCCTGGAGTGCCGAGTTCTATGGCTACACCTTC.

This clonotype was observed many times. This chain links TRBV11-2 with TRBJ2-7; D uncertain. CDR1 is SGHAT and CDR2 is FQNNGV in the germline V gene. Trimming stripped 1 base from V and 2 bases from J, with 6 bases between. The CDR3 contains 13 residues. The CDR3 spells CASSLAVTYEQYF. The DNA for the CDR3 is TGTGCCAGCAGCTTAGCTGTGACCTACGAGCAGTACTTC. Filled out from reference TRBV11-2 and TRBJ2-7, the complete variable domain reads EAGVAQSPRYKIIEKRQSVAFWCNPISGHATLYWYQQILGQGPKLLIQFQNNGVVDDSQLPKDRFSAERLKGVDSTLKIQPAKLEDSAVYLCASSLAVTYEQYFGPGTRLTVT.

This clonotype has just a few counts. The chain uses TRBV12-3 or TRBV12-4 and TRBJ1-2; D not certain. Trimming stripped 2 bases from V and 7 bases from J, with 8 bases between. The CDR3 runs to 12 residues. The CDR3 nucleotides are TGTGCCAGCAGTTTAACGCTGGGTGGCTACACCTTC. Translated: CASSLTLGGYTF.

This clonotype was found a few times. The gene calls are TRBV15 and TRBJ1-1; TRBD1 agrees at 7 bases. Germline lookup yields CDR1 LNHNV and CDR2 YYDKDF (reference sequence). CDR3 length: 15 amino acids. V was pared by 2 bases and J by 5 bases, with 8 bases of the junction left unmatched. The CDR3 DNA reads TGTGCCACCAGCAGAATAGACAGGGTGGGGACTGAAGCTTTCTTT. It encodes CATSRIDRVGTEAFF. Full variable domain (remainder filled in from reference TRBV15 and TRBJ1-1): DAMVIQNPRYQVTQFGKPVTLSCSQTLNHNVMYWYQQKSSQAPKLLFHYYDKDFNNEADTPDNFQSRRPNTSFCFLDIRSPGLGDTAMYLCATSRIDRVGTEAFFGQGTRLTVV.

Many counts were recorded for this clonotype. In DNA form, the CDR3 reads TGTGCCAGCAGCTTAGCGTCCTCCTACGAGCAGTACTTC. Translated: CASSLASSYEQYF. The gene calls are TRBV7-8 and TRBJ2-7, with D unresolved. Trimming removed 0 bases at V and 0 bases at J, with 3 bases between. Germline CDR1 is SGHVS and CDR2 is FQNEAQ. This CDR3 comprises 13 residues. The variable domain in full, with the rest retrieved from reference TRBV7-8 and TRBJ2-7, is GAGVSQSPRYKVAKRGQDVALRCDPISGHVSLFWYQQALGQGPEFLTYFQNEAQLDKSGLPSDRFFAERPEGSVSTLKIQRTQQEDSAVYLCASSLASSYEQYFGPGTRLTVT.

This clonotype was counted ten times or more. The chain couples TRBV27 to TRBJ1-2; maybe TRBD1 (5 bases). The CDR3 is 13 residues long. V was shortened by 1 base and J by 6 bases, with 9 bases between the two germline ends. Germline CDR1 MNHEY, CDR2 SMNVEV (reference sequence). The CDR3 spells CASSLWGEDGYTF. DNA for the CDR3: TGTGCCAGCAGTTTATGGGGCGAAGATGGCTACACCTTC.

The genes are TRBV2 and TRBJ1-4, with D perhaps TRBD1 (6 bases). V gave up 3 bases and J gave up 3 bases, with 14 bases separating them. This CDR3 is 16 amino acids long. Germline V gene data show CDR1 as SNHLY and CDR2 as FYNNEI. The CDR3 sequence: CASSELGGAANEKLFF. CDR3 coding DNA: TGTGCCAGCAGTGAGCTCGGGGGGGCGGCTAATGAAAAACTGTTTTTT.